The rows below give T cell receptor beta chains drawn from one sample of a study of shared T cell receptors in the human thymus. Sequenced by immunoSEQ multiplex PCR; TCRdb stores in-frame clones only, minus some. This sample yields roughly 700,000 clones, of which around 87% are seen a single time; 0.008% to 0.011% belongs to the top ten. This sample also appeared in a second study, on human thymus T cells.

What was sequenced was thymocytes. Receptors originate from a boy younger than two with a congenital heart defect. Each CDR3 is given with its conserved first and last residue. D genes are given only for firm matches. Not every row has a clone size; where given, it reads once, few, many or a size class.

D	V	J	size	CDR3	DNA
-	TRBV6-1	TRBJ1-2	-	CASITQGYGYTF	TGTGCCAGCATTACACAGGGCTATGGCTACACCTTC
-	TRBV15	TRBJ1-3	-	CATSRDGRFSGNTIYF	TGTGCCACCAGCAGAGATGGTCGGTTCTCTGGAAACACCATATATTTT
-	TRBV7-2	TRBJ2-7	-	CASSLEGPQGSSTEQYF	TGTGCCAGCAGCTTAGAGGGGCCACAGGGTAGTAGTACGGAGCAGTACTTC
-	TRBV15	TRBJ2-3	few	CATSRDLIRGGGTDTQYF	TGTGCCACCAGCAGAGACCTCATACGGGGAGGGGGTACAGATACGCAGTATTTT
-	TRBV2	TRBJ2-7	-	CATRRALGEQYF	TGTGCCACCCGGAGGGCCCTAGGTGAGCAGTACTTC
-	TRBV29-1	TRBJ1-2	once	CSVGPGGGLYGYTF	TGCAGCGTTGGCCCGGGGGGGGGCCTCTATGGCTACACCTTC
TRBD1	TRBV6-5	TRBJ1-5	-	CASSDRGGQPQHF	TGTGCCAGCAGTGACAGGGGTGGACAGCCCCAGCATTTT
-	TRBV30	TRBJ2-7	-	CAFWGPLPYEQYF	TGTGCCTTTTGGGGGCCGCTACCCTACGAGCAGTACTTC
-	TRBV11-3	TRBJ2-7	-	CASSFVPIKRHEQYF	TGTGCCAGCAGCTTTGTTCCAATAAAGAGGCACGAGCAGTACTTC
TRBD2	TRBV15	TRBJ2-1	-	CATSGGTTFPYNEQFF	TGTGCCACCAGCGGTGGGACTACCTTTCCCTACAATGAGCAGTTCTTC
TRBD1	TRBV27	TRBJ1-2	-	CASSSRGTPNYGYTF	TGTGCCAGCAGTTCCAGGGGGACTCCTAACTATGGCTACACCTTC
-	TRBV5-4	TRBJ2-1	once	CASSSGSWGYNEQFF	TGTGCCAGCAGCTCCGGGAGTTGGGGCTACAATGAGCAGTTCTTC
TRBD2	TRBV29-1	TRBJ2-5	-	CSVDSGGVGETQYF	TGCAGCGTTGACTCCGGGGGGGTAGGGGAGACCCAGTACTTC
-	TRBV28	TRBJ2-7	-	CASRNRASSYEQYF	TGTGCCAGCAGAAACAGGGCCAGCTCCTACGAGCAGTACTTC
-	TRBV7-6	TRBJ2-1	-	CASSLDPGEQFF	TGTGCCAGCAGCTTAGACCCGGGAGAGCAGTTCTTC
TRBD1	TRBV30	TRBJ2-3	-	CAWRRGQGGTDTQYF	TGTGCCTGGAGAAGGGGACAGGGGGGCACAGATACGCAGTATTTT
TRBD1	TRBV19	TRBJ1-1	-	CASRGGQGKAEAFF	TGTGCCAGTAGGGGGGGACAGGGTAAGGCTGAAGCTTTCTTT
-	TRBV5-1	TRBJ2-1	-	CASSLDSRGGQFF	TGCGCCAGCAGCTTGGACTCACGTGGAGGGCAGTTCTTC
TRBD1	TRBV7-9	TRBJ2-1	once	CASRGQGAHNEQFF	TGTGCCAGCAGGGGACAGGGGGCCCACAATGAGCAGTTCTTC